Presented here are 17 T cell receptor beta chains from one specimen sequenced in a study of radiation and T cells in renal cell carcinoma (dated by TCRdb to 2020 to 2021). Interpreted using the paper, the time point label stands for: blood 4 weeks post-SBRT, at nephrectomy. Per the publication, the treatment or condition label means: 15 Gy SBRT to primary tumor, nephrectomy 4 weeks later. Libraries came from the immunoSEQ multiplex PCR assay. Not all clones reach the TCRdb copy of this immuneACCESS table, which keeps in-frame sequences only. Checked studies attribute under half of the gap to unresolved V genes and leave the rest unexplained. This sample is represented by roughly 58,000 clones; around three quarters of them were singletons. The ten largest clones add up to around 7% of the sample. The sequences come from blood, collected from a patient whose treatment included radiotherapy and nephrectomy. Receptors originate from a man aged 55 to 69 with renal cell carcinoma.

V gene TRBV29-1 combines with J gene TRBJ1-4, with D perhaps matching TRBD1 (6 bases). With 7 bases removed from V and 0 bases from J, the gap between germline ends came to 12 bases. Germline-derived CDR1 and CDR2 are SQVTM and ANQGSEA. The CDR3 length is 14 residues. This CDR3 reads CSAGHHTTNEKLFF. The CDR3 DNA sequence: TGCAGCGCGGGACACCACACAACTAATGAAAAACTGTTTTTT. The whole variable domain, remainder taken from reference TRBV29-1 and TRBJ1-4, is SAVISQKPSRDICQRGTSLTIQCQVDSQVTMMFWYRQQPGQSLTLIATANQGSEATYESGFVIDKFPISRPNLTFSTLTVSNMSPEDSSIYLCSAGHHTTNEKLFFGSGTQLSVL.

A few counts support this clone. This chain joins TRBV7-8 and TRBJ1-6, with TRBD1 matching over 7 bases. The CDR3 loop spans 16 amino acids. Trimming cost V 4 bases and J 11 bases; bases outside gene matches: 14. The V gene's germline CDR1 is SGHVS and CDR2 FQNEAQ. The CDR3 here is CASSSSIDTGAAPLHF. In DNA form, the CDR3 reads TGTGCCAGCAGCTCATCAATAGACACAGGGGCTGCACCCCTCCACTTT.

The chain has TRBV4-3 and TRBJ1-2; maybe TRBD1 (6 bases). Between the trimmed V and J ends, which lost 0 bases and 5 bases, there was a span of 13 bases. The CDR3 is 15 amino acids. Germline loops: CDR1 LGHNA, CDR2 YSLEER. The DNA for the CDR3 is TGCGCCAGCAGCCAAGATTGGGGGGCTACGTATGGCTACACCTTC. Translating gives CASSQDWGATYGYTF.

This sequence joins TRBV7-2 and TRBJ2-1; a weak D match, TRBD2 (7 bases). Trimming removed 0 bases at V and 4 bases at J, with 13 bases between. CDR3 length: 16 residues. Germline V lookup: CDR1 SGHTA, CDR2 FQGNSA. The CDR3, as DNA: TGTGCCAGCAGCTTAGCCGCGGGGGCCCGATACAATGAGCAGTTCTTC. It is translated as CASSLAAGARYNEQFF. The full variable domain, with the rest looked up from reference TRBV7-2 and TRBJ2-1, is GAGVSQSPSNKVTEKGKDVELRCDPISGHTALYWYRQSLGQGLEFLIYFQGNSAPDKSGLPSDRFSAERTGGSVSTLTIQRTQQEDSAVYLCASSLAAGARYNEQFFGPGTRLTVL.

The chain has TRBV11-3 and TRBJ2-2, with a possible D match to TRBD2 (6 bases). V was shortened by 0 bases and J by 7 bases, with 12 bases between the two germline ends. CDR3 size: 15 residues. CDR1 is SGHNT and CDR2 is YENEEA in the germline V gene. The CDR3 here is CASSLDGGASGELFF. CDR3 sequence (DNA): TGTGCCAGCAGCTTAGACGGCGGGGCCAGCGGGGAGCTGTTTTTT.

The chain joins TRBV19 to TRBJ1-2; D is undetermined. The CDR3 covers 13 residues. CDR1 LNHDA and CDR2 SQIVND come from the germline V gene (reference sequence). V was trimmed by 1 base and J by 3 bases, leaving 6 bases between them. The CDR3 DNA is TGTGCCAGTAGTATAGCCCAGGACTATGGCTACACCTTC. It encodes CASSIAQDYGYTF.

The chain carries TRBV30 and TRBJ1-1; D is unresolved. The V gene's germline CDR1 is GTSNPN and CDR2 SVGIG (reference sequence). V lost 4 bases and J lost 0, with 0 bases in between. The CDR3 extends over 10 amino acids. CDR3 loop: CAWMNTEAFF. CDR3 nucleotides: TGTGCCTGGATGAACACTGAAGCTTTCTTT. Drawing the rest from reference TRBV30 and TRBJ1-1, the complete variable domain is SQTIHQWPATLVQPVGSPLSLECTVEGTSNPNLYWYRQAAGRGLQLLFYSVGIGQISSEVPQNLSASRPQDRQFILSSKKLLLSDSGFYLCAWMNTEAFFGQGTRLTVV.

This clone has only one observation. The chain couples TRBV5-4 to TRBJ2-3, with TRBD2 as a possible D gene (5 bases). The CDR3 length is 12 residues. Trimming took 0 bases from V and 8 from J, leaving 7 bases between them. Germline CDR1 reads SGHNT; CDR2 reads YYREEE (reference sequence). CDR3 loop: CASSLDRGTQYF. The CDR3 DNA is TGTGCCAGCAGCTTGGATCGGGGTACGCAGTATTTT.

Only one count was recorded for this clone. The rearrangement uses TRBV6-5 and TRBJ2-1; the D gene could be TRBD1 or TRBD2 (5 bases each). Germline CDR1 reads MNHEY; CDR2 reads SVGAGI. The CDR3 runs 13 residues. V lost 5 bases and J lost 13, with 18 bases in between. Here the CDR3 DNA reads TGTGCCAGCAGTCCTAGGGGACGGGAAAACCAGTTCTTC. Encoded protein: CASSPRGRENQFF.

The CDR3 reads CASSAGLQGIGSPLHF. The CDR3 DNA reads as TGTGCCAGCAGCGCTGGACTTCAGGGGATAGGTTCACCCCTCCACTTT. The V and J genes are TRBV5-6 and TRBJ1-6; D might be TRBD1 (6 bases). The germline CDR1 and CDR2 sequences are SGHDT and YYEEEE. V was clipped by 4 bases and J by 9 bases, with 20 bases between them. This CDR3 has 16 amino acids. The full variable domain, with the rest looked up from reference TRBV5-6 and TRBJ1-6, is DAGVTQSPTHLIKTRGQQVTLRCSPKSGHDTVSWYQQALGQGPQFIFQYYEEEERQRGNFPDRFSGHQFPNYSSELNVNALLLGDSALYLCASSAGLQGIGSPLHFGNGTRLTVT.

The sample holds one count of this clone. This rearrangement joins TRBV5-1 to TRBJ2-1, with TRBD2 matching 9 bases. V dropped 4 bases and J dropped 3; count of bases not matched to a gene: 14. The CDR3 extends over 18 amino acids. Per the germline V gene, CDR1 is SGHRS and CDR2 is YFSETQ. The CDR3: CASSLGLATLVLYNEQFF. The CDR3 nucleotides are TGCGCCAGCAGCCTCGGACTAGCGACACTTGTTCTCTACAATGAGCAGTTCTTC.

This chain links TRBV14 with TRBJ2-1; 9 bases fit TRBD2. Germline assignment: CDR1 SGHDN and CDR2 FVKESK. Trimming took 0 bases from V and 9 from J; bases not matched to a gene: 24. The CDR3 contains 21 residues. In nucleotides, the CDR3 is TGTGCCAGCAGCCAAGATGGTTCCGGATGGGGGCCGGGACTAGCAGCCACTGAGCAGTTCTTC. It yields the protein CASSQDGSGWGPGLAATEQFF. The full variable domain, with the rest looked up from reference TRBV14 and TRBJ2-1, is EAGVTQFPSHSVIEKGQTVTLRCDPISGHDNLYWYRRVMGKEIKFLLHFVKESKQDESGMPNNRFLAERTGGTYSTLKVQPAELEDSGVYFCASSQDGSGWGPGLAATEQFFGPGTRLTVL.

The genes are TRBV6-5 and TRBJ2-3; 9 bases are a match to TRBD2. After removal of 1 base from V and 10 bases from J, the junction contained 12 bases not matched to a gene. The germline CDR1 and CDR2 sequences are MNHEY and SVGAGI. The CDR3 has 16 residues. The CDR3 protein is CASSYFGTSFPVPQYF. The CDR3 region has the DNA TGTGCCAGCAGTTACTTTGGGACTAGCTTCCCAGTCCCGCAGTATTTT.

The V gene is TRBV19, the J gene TRBJ1-1; D remains ambiguous. The CDR3 loop spans 15 amino acids. The germline V gene encodes CDR1 LNHDA and CDR2 SQIVND (reference sequence). The V end lost 6 bases, the J end lost 4 bases, and 18 bases lay between the germline ends. The CDR3 DNA follows: TGTGCCAGTAGAGACGGAGGGTGGGAGGCCACTGAAGCTTTCTTT. As protein: CASRDGGWEATEAFF. Filled out from reference TRBV19 and TRBJ1-1, the complete variable domain reads DGGITQSPKYLFRKEGQNVTLSCEQNLNHDAMYWYRQDPGQGLRLIYYSQIVNDFQKGDIAEGYSVSREKKESFPLTVTSAQKNPTAFYLCASRDGGWEATEAFFGQGTRLTVV.

This clone appeared a few times. The chain recombines TRBV9 with TRBJ1-4, with D possibly being TRBD1 (5 bases). Germline CDR1 SGDLS, CDR2 YYNGEE. Trimming stripped 3 bases from V and 5 bases from J, with 11 bases between. CDR3 length: 14 residues. In nucleotides, the CDR3 is TGTGCCAGCAGCGAAGGCAGGGCAAATGAAAAACTGTTTTTT. It codes for CASSEGRANEKLFF. Looking up the rest from reference TRBV9 and TRBJ1-4 gives the full variable domain: DSGVTQTPKHLITATGQRVTLRCSPRSGDLSVYWYQQSLDQGLQFLIQYYNGEERAKGNILERFSAQQFPDLHSELNLSSLELGDSALYFCASSEGRANEKLFFGSGTQLSVL.

The chain combines TRBV19 with TRBJ2-1; D call uncertain. Between the trimmed V and J ends, which lost 7 bases and 3 bases, there was a span of 19 bases. The CDR3 runs 16 residues. The V gene's germline CDR1 is LNHDA and CDR2 SQIVND (reference sequence). The CDR3 sequence: CASTSEGPSGYNEQFF. In nucleotides, the CDR3 is TGTGCCAGTACATCTGAAGGACCGTCGGGCTACAATGAGCAGTTCTTC.

The chain combines TRBV5-1 with TRBJ2-3, with 7 nucleotides matching TRBD1. This CDR3 region has 16 residues. The germline V gene has CDR1 SGHRS and CDR2 YFSETQ. V lost 5 bases and J lost 2; bases outside the gene matches: 11. CDR3 amino acids: CASSLVRDSNTDTQYF. The CDR3 bases are TGCGCCAGCAGTCTTGTAAGGGACAGCAACACAGATACGCAGTATTTT.